The rows below give T cell receptor beta chains drawn from one sample of a study of blood T cell repertoires in COVID-19. Profiled with immunoSEQ multiplex PCR; TCRdb holds only in-frame clones, not every one. The sample has some 450,000 clones, 80% to 90% seen once. Sequencing was performed on peripheral blood. These receptors came from a man aged 18-30 years with COVID-19, enrolled during active disease. Each CDR3 is given with its conserved first and last residue. The D gene is left open where the match is weak. The size entry is marked missing in some rows and otherwise reads once, few, many or a size class.

J gene,V gene,CDR3 length,D gene,clone size,CDR3 protein,CDR3 DNA
TRBJ1-5,TRBV13,12,.,.,CASSTTNQPQHF,TGTGCCAGCAGCACCACTAATCAGCCCCAGCATTTT
TRBJ1-3,TRBV19,14,.,once,CASSSGVSGNTIYF,TGTGCCAGTAGTTCCGGGGTATCTGGAAACACCATATATTTT
TRBJ1-5,TRBV18,14,.,.,CASSIGVSNQPQHF,TGTGCCAGCTCAATAGGGGTTAGCAATCAGCCCCAGCATTTT
TRBJ1-5,TRBV15,13,.,.,CATSGEGGQPQHF,TGTGCCACCAGCGGGGAGGGTGGACAGCCCCAGCATTTT
TRBJ2-7,TRBV15,14,.,.,CATSRVAGTYEQYF,TGTGCCACCAGCAGAGTGGCCGGGACCTACGAGCAGTACTTC
TRBJ2-3,TRBV6-5,14,TRBD2,once,CASLFSGGIDTQYF,TGTGCCAGTCTTTTTAGCGGGGGTATAGATACGCAGTATTTT
TRBJ1-5,TRBV2,18,TRBD1,.,CASSGYGQVGIVVQPQHF,TGTGCCAGCTCCGGTTACGGACAGGTTGGAATTGTTGTTCAGCCCCAGCATTTT
TRBJ2-3,TRBV14,14,TRBD2,.,CASSQGASGGTQYF,TGTGCCAGCAGCCAAGGGGCTAGCGGAGGTACGCAGTATTTT
TRBJ2-3,TRBV29-1,15,TRBD2,.,CSVRGLAGDGDTQYF,TGCAGCGTTCGCGGACTAGCGGGGGATGGAGATACGCAGTATTTT
TRBJ2-4,TRBV2,16,TRBD2,.,CASSGTSGGAENIQYF,TGTGCCAGCAGTGGGACTAGCGGGGGGGCCGAAAACATTCAGTACTTC
TRBJ1-3,TRBV5-4,14,TRBD1,few,CASSPGTGGNTIYF,TGTGCCAGCAGCCCCGGGACAGGGGGAAACACCATATATTTT
TRBJ1-2,TRBV14,13,.,.,CASSQGATYGYTF,TGTGCCAGCAGCCAAGGGGCTACCTATGGCTACACCTTC
TRBJ2-1,TRBV30,14,TRBD2,.,CAWSPSGGPNEQFF,TGTGCCTGGAGTCCTAGCGGGGGCCCCAATGAGCAGTTCTTC
TRBJ2-2,TRBV5-1,14,.,few,CASSLEGVTGELFF,TGCGCCAGCAGCTTGGAGGGGGTGACCGGGGAGCTGTTTTTT
TRBJ2-5,TRBV7-9,14,.,.,CASSPTGSRETQYF,TGTGCCAGCAGCCCGACCGGGAGTCGGGAGACCCAGTACTTC
TRBJ1-2,TRBV4-2,13,.,.,CASSQDPREGYTF,TGTGCCAGCAGCCAAGATCCGAGGGAGGGCTACACCTTC
TRBJ2-2,TRBV12-5,16,TRBD1,.,CASGLSGQGWVGELFF,TGTGCTAGTGGTTTATCGGGACAGGGTTGGGTCGGGGAGCTGTTTTTT
TRBJ1-1,TRBV14,13,.,.,CASSLTRNTEAFF,TGTGCCAGCAGCCTAACAAGGAACACTGAAGCTTTCTTT
TRBJ2-1,TRBV19,13,TRBD2,.,CASSLLAGGEQFF,TGTGCCAGTAGTCTACTAGCGGGAGGTGAGCAGTTCTTC
TRBJ2-7,TRBV10-1,15,TRBD2,.,CASREGLAASYEQYF,TGCGCCAGCCGGGAGGGACTAGCGGCATCCTACGAGCAGTACTTC
TRBJ2-5,TRBV7-9,15,TRBD1,.,CASSLGWGQKETQYF,TGTGCCAGCAGCTTAGGATGGGGACAGAAAGAGACCCAGTACTTC
TRBJ1-4,TRBV5-1,14,.,.,CASRPRLGSEKLFF,TGCGCCAGCCGTCCCCGCTTGGGGAGTGAAAAACTGTTTTTT
TRBJ2-2,TRBV5-1,14,.,.,CASSLPTRTGELFF,TGCGCCAGCAGCTTACCAACTAGGACCGGGGAGCTGTTTTTT
TRBJ1-5,TRBV6-6,15,TRBD1,.,CASRLTGVSNQPQHF,TGTGCCAGCAGGCTTACAGGGGTTAGCAATCAGCCCCAGCATTTT
TRBJ2-7,TRBV5-1,13,TRBD1,few,CASSFGTGVEQYF,TGCGCCAGCAGCTTCGGAACAGGGGTCGAGCAGTACTTC
TRBJ1-5,TRBV19,16,TRBD1,.,CASSKQGARRNQPQHF,TGTGCCAGTAGTAAACAGGGGGCGAGGCGCAATCAGCCCCAGCATTTT
TRBJ2-1,TRBV7-2,14,TRBD2,.,CASEGLAGYNEQFF,TGTGCCAGCGAGGGACTAGCGGGGTACAATGAGCAGTTCTTC
TRBJ1-1,TRBV6-5,16,TRBD1,.,CASSYGGQGRDTEAFF,TGTGCCAGCAGTTACGGGGGACAGGGGAGGGACACTGAAGCTTTCTTT
TRBJ2-3,TRBV12-5,13,.,.,CASGLAGMDTQYF,TGTGCTAGTGGTTTGGCGGGGATGGATACGCAGTATTTT
TRBJ1-2,TRBV3-1/TRBV3-2,16,.,.,CASSQDDRSAVAGYTF,TGTGCCAGCAGCCAAGATGACAGAAGTGCGGTGGCGGGCTACACCTTC
TRBJ1-4,TRBV4-1,15,.,.,CASSPRQSTNEKLFF,TGCGCCAGCAGCCCCAGACAGTCAACTAATGAAAAACTGTTTTTT
TRBJ1-1,TRBV5-6,12,.,.,CASSGGVTEAFF,TGTGCCAGCTCTGGAGGGGTCACTGAAGCTTTCTTT
TRBJ2-7,TRBV5-1,14,.,once,CASSLGGSSYEQYF,TGCGCCAGCAGCTTGGGAGGGAGCTCCTACGAGCAGTACTTC
TRBJ2-7,TRBV7-9,13,.,.,CASSPGLNYEQYF,TGTGCCAGCAGCCCCGGACTGAACTACGAGCAGTACTTC
TRBJ2-3,TRBV5-1,18,TRBD2,.,CASSIGTSGGSSTDTQYF,TGCGCCAGCAGCATAGGGACTAGCGGGGGTTCTAGCACAGATACGCAGTATTTT
TRBJ2-2,TRBV2,15,.,once,CASRSRDTNTGELFF,TGTGCCAGCAGAAGCAGGGACACGAACACCGGGGAGCTGTTTTTT
TRBJ2-2,TRBV6-1,15,TRBD2,once,CASSEWSSGPGELFF,TGTGCCAGCAGTGAATGGTCTAGCGGTCCCGGGGAGCTGTTTTTT
TRBJ1-1,TRBV11-2,14,.,.,CASSLSGVRAEAFF,TGTGCCAGCAGCTTATCGGGGGTGAGGGCTGAAGCTTTCTTT
TRBJ2-7,TRBV30,15,TRBD1,.,CAWSVLDRGPYEQYF,TGTGCCTGGAGTGTACTGGACAGGGGTCCCTACGAGCAGTACTTC
TRBJ1-1,TRBV6-5,12,.,.,CASSSRTGEAFF,TGTGCCAGCAGTTCCCGAACAGGTGAAGCTTTCTTT
TRBJ1-5,TRBV27,12,TRBD1,.,CASRTGGQPQHF,TGTGCCAGCAGGACAGGGGGTCAGCCCCAGCATTTT
TRBJ2-7,TRBV5-1,13,TRBD1,.,CASSEGGTYEQYF,TGCGCCAGCAGTGAAGGGGGCACCTACGAGCAGTACTTC
TRBJ2-1,TRBV7-9,13,TRBD2,.,CANQLGEGTEQFF,TGTGCCAACCAATTGGGGGAGGGCACTGAGCAGTTCTTC
TRBJ2-7,TRBV18,13,TRBD2,.,CASSQLAGYEQYF,TGTGCCAGCTCACAGCTAGCGGGCTACGAGCAGTACTTC
TRBJ1-1,TRBV4-1,15,.,.,CASSQDPTANTEAFF,TGCGCCAGCAGCCAAGATCCGACAGCGAACACTGAAGCTTTCTTT
TRBJ1-5,TRBV19,13,.,.,CASAPQGWQPQHF,TGTGCCAGTGCTCCCCAGGGGTGGCAGCCCCAGCATTTT
TRBJ2-1,TRBV19,14,TRBD2,.,CASTRTSGINEQFF,TGTGCCAGTACTAGGACTAGCGGTATCAATGAGCAGTTCTTC
TRBJ2-7,TRBV27,13,TRBD2,.,CASSLGWGGEQYF,TGTGCCAGCAGTTTGGGGTGGGGGGGCGAGCAGTACTTC
TRBJ2-3,TRBV3-1/TRBV3-2,15,.,.,CASTPTGTSTDTQYF,TGTGCCAGCACCCCAACCGGGACAAGCACAGATACGCAGTATTTT